This TCR beta chain is drawn from a study of cytomegalovirus exposure and HLA in healthy donors. Study as a whole: The same platform was used for the 130 or so validation repertoires as for the 650 to 700 first-cohort repertoires, as reported in a later analysis. General observations from the study: Subsequent analysis showed first-cohort TCR clusters tending to co-occur in some 120 validation repertoires. A list of more than 150 TCR beta chains associated with cytomegalovirus was given.

A word on this clone: Its antigen is currently unknown.

Data came from immunoSEQ multiplex PCR; TCRdb stores just in-frame clones and leaves some out. The data hold about 200,000 clones, with 80% to 90% observed a single time. The donors were members of the validation cohort, which comprised 120 subjects and was separate from the first cohort of 666 subjects. CDR3 length: 15 amino acids. Trimming left V 6 bases short and J 2 bases short, with 15 bases between. Germline-derived CDR1 and CDR2 are SGHDT and YYEEEE. The sequenced material came from PBMCs. This chain connects TRBV5-6 to TRBJ1-3; maybe TRBD1 (6 bases). This clonotype was obtained from a woman aged 25-40 years in good health and CMV-seropositive. The CDR3 region has the DNA TGTGCCAGCAACCCGACAGGAAGTGCTGGAAACACCATATATTTT. Translating it yields CASNPTGSAGNTIYF. Full variable domain (remainder filled in from reference TRBV5-6 and TRBJ1-3): DAGVTQSPTHLIKTRGQQVTLRCSPKSGHDTVSWYQQALGQGPQFIFQYYEEEERQRGNFPDRFSGHQFPNYSSELNVNALLLGDSALYLCASNPTGSAGNTIYFGEGSWLTVV.